This T cell receptor (beta chain) was identified in a study of regulatory T cells in long-lasting Graves disease. The CDR3 loop spans 14 amino acids. Trimming took 2 bases from V and 3 from J, leaving 11 bases between them. Germline CDR1 reads MDHEN; CDR2 reads SYDVKM. Time point specified: newly diagnosed GD, antithyroid drugs for less than 3 months. The authors made the TCR library using RNA they extracted from PBMCs. CDR3-region Arm-PCR and iRepertoire HTBI primers produced the TCR beta libraries. TCRdb reanalysed the multiplex PCR reads using MiXCR and keeps one entry per CDR3 protein. The sample gives fewer than 550,000 distinct CDR3 sequences, over 15% of which show up once; 20% to 25% is in the top ten. This clonotype has ten or more counts. This sample was shared with a second study, whose subject was T cells in Graves' hyperthyroidism and ophthalmopathy.

The TCR sequence derives from a young woman with Graves disease. J is TRBJ2-7 and V is TRBV28, with a weak D call TRBD1 (6 bases). Sequenced here: peripheral blood mononuclear cells (PBMCs), sampled at new diagnosis, from a patient treated with antithyroid drugs. This CDR3 reads CASSLLQGNYEQYF. CDR3 in DNA: TGTGCCAGCAGTTTACTCCAGGGGAACTACGAGCAGTACTTC.